This is a list of T cell receptor beta chains from one sample in a study of blood T cell repertoires in COVID-19. Measured with immunoSEQ multiplex PCR; TCRdb has only the in-frame clones, and not every one. The repertoire holds approximately 63,000 clones, with roughly 90% as singletons. The sequenced material came from peripheral blood. The receptors stem from an elderly man in a cohort sampled during active COVID-19. The CDR3 runs from the conserved cysteine through the conserved F or W. D genes are given only for firm matches. Size values are once, few and many counts, or a class for expanded clones, and some rows have none.

abundance: NA; v_gene: TRBV19; d_gene: NA; len: 12; j_gene: TRBJ1-2; CDR3aa: CASSIGRYGYTF; CDR3nt: TGTGCCAGTAGTATAGGTCGTTATGGCTACACCTTC
abundance: NA; v_gene: TRBV30; d_gene: TRBD1; len: 14; j_gene: TRBJ2-1; CDR3aa: CAWSRGPSANEQFF; CDR3nt: TGTGCCTGGAGCAGGGGGCCTAGTGCTAATGAGCAGTTCTTC
abundance: NA; v_gene: TRBV5-1; d_gene: TRBD2; len: 16; j_gene: TRBJ2-3; CDR3aa: CASSPSLAGGADTQYF; CDR3nt: TGCGCCAGCAGCCCCTCACTAGCGGGAGGGGCAGATACGCAGTATTTT
abundance: NA; v_gene: TRBV7-8; d_gene: TRBD1; len: 15; j_gene: TRBJ1-4; CDR3aa: CASSLLQGLGEKLFF; CDR3nt: TGTGCCAGCAGCTTATTACAGGGGCTGGGCGAAAAACTGTTTTTT
abundance: few; v_gene: TRBV4-3; d_gene: TRBD2; len: 17; j_gene: TRBJ2-2; CDR3aa: CASSQDLSGGNTGELFF; CDR3nt: TGCGCCAGCAGCCAAGATCTGAGCGGGGGAAACACCGGGGAGCTGTTTTTT
abundance: NA; v_gene: TRBV6-6; d_gene: NA; len: 14; j_gene: TRBJ1-1; CDR3aa: CASRAGTMNTEAFF; CDR3nt: TGTGCCAGCAGGGCAGGGACTATGAACACTGAAGCTTTCTTT
abundance: NA; v_gene: TRBV2; d_gene: TRBD1; len: 18; j_gene: TRBJ2-6; CDR3aa: CASRTRLNRGSGANVLTF; CDR3nt: TGTGCCAGCAGGACCCGGTTAAACAGGGGCTCTGGGGCCAACGTCCTGACTTTC
abundance: NA; v_gene: TRBV7-3; d_gene: TRBD2; len: 15; j_gene: TRBJ2-7; CDR3aa: CASSQGGLGVYEQYF; CDR3nt: TGTGCCAGCAGTCAAGGGGGACTAGGAGTCTACGAGCAGTACTTC
abundance: NA; v_gene: TRBV19; d_gene: TRBD1; len: 15; j_gene: TRBJ2-5; CDR3aa: CASRRQGALSETQYF; CDR3nt: TGTGCCAGTAGGCGACAGGGGGCTCTTAGTGAGACCCAGTACTTC
abundance: NA; v_gene: TRBV2; d_gene: TRBD2; len: 14; j_gene: TRBJ2-1; CDR3aa: CASRETSGGDEQFF; CDR3nt: TGTGCCAGCAGAGAAACTAGCGGGGGAGATGAGCAGTTCTTC